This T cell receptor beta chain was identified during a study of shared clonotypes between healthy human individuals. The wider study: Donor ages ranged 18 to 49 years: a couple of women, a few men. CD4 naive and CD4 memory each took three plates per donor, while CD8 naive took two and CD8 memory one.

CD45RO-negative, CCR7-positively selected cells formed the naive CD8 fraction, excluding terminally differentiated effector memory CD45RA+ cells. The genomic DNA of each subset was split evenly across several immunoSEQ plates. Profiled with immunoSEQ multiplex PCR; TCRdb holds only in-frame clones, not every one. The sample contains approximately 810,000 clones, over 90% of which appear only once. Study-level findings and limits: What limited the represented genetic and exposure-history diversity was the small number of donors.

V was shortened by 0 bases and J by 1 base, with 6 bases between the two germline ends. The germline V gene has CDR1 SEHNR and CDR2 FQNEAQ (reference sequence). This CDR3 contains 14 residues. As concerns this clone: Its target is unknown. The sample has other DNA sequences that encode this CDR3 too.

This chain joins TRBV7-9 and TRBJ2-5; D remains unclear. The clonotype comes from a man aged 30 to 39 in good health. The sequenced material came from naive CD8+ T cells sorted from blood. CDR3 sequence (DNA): TGTGCCAGCAGCTTAGCAGGTAGCCAAGAGACCCAGTACTTC. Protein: CASSLAGSQETQYF.